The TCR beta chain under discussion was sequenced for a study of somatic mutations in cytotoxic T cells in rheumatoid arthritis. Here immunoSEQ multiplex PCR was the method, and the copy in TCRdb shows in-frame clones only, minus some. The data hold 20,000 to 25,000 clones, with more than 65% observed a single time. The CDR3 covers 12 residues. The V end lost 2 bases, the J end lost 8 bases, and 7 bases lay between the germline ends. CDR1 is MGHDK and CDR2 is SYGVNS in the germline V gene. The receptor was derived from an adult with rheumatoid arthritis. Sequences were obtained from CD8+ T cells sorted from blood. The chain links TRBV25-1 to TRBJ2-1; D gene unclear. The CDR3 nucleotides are TGTGCCAGCAGTGAACACCAGGATGAGCAGTTCTTC. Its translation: CASSEHQDEQFF.